This T cell receptor beta chain was observed in a study of CD8+ T cells in alopecia areata. Regarding the study as a whole: TCR sharing was clearer in mice than between patients, perhaps partly owing to patient HLA diversity. Scalp lesions, especially in alopecia totalis/universalis, had higher clonality than normal scalp.

About this clone: Antigen unknown.

As the sequencing template, cDNA was produced by extracting RNA and reverse transcribing it. Measured with immunoSEQ multiplex PCR; TCRdb has only the in-frame clones, and not every one. The data hold about 110,000 clones, with 50% to 60% observed a single time. Germline-derived CDR1 and CDR2 are MGHDK and SYGVNS. This CDR3 is 12 amino acids long. Deletions cut 3 bases from V and 3 bases from J, with 6 bases between. Peripheral blood and lesional scalp punch biopsies came from alopecia areata patients. Sorted populations comprised CD4+ and CD8+ T cells obtained from PBMCs. This clonotype originated in a human donor with alopecia areata. The chain employs TRBV25-1 and TRBJ2-7; the D is unclear. Sequencing was carried out using NKG2D-low CD8+ T cells sorted from blood. The CDR3 DNA reads TGTGCCAGCAGTGATCTGGGCTACGAGCAGTACTTC. Translation: CASSDLGYEQYF.